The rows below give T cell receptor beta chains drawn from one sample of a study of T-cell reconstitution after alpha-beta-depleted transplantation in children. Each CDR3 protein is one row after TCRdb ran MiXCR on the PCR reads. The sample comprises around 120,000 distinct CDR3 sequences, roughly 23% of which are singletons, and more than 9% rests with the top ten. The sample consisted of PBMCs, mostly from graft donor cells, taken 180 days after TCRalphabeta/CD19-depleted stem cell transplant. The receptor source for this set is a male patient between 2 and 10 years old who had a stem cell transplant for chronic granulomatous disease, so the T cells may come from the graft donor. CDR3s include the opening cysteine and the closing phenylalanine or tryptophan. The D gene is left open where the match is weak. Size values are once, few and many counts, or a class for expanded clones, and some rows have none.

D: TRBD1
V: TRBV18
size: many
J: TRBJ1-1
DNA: TGTGCCAGCTCACCCCGGACAGGGGGGGGGAGTGAAGCTTTCTTT
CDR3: CASSPRTGGGSEAFF

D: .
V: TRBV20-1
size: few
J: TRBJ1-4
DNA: TGCAGTGCTGCCAGGGAGACAACTAATGAAAAACTGTTTTTT
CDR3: CSAARETTNEKLFF

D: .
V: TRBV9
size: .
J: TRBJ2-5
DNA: TGTGCCAGCAGCGTAGGCACAGGCTCGTCACAAGAGACCCAGTACTTC
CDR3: CASSVGTGSSQETQYF

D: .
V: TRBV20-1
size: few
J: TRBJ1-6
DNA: TGCAGTGCTAGTGGTGCAGGCATGGGTTCACCCCTCCACTTT
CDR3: CSASGAGMGSPLHF

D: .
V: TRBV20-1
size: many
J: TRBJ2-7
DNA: TGCAGTGCTACCCGAGCAGGTCAAGTGACCTACGAGCAGTACTTC
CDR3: CSATRAGQVTYEQYF

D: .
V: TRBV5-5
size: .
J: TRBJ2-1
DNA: TGTGCCAGCAGCCAGACGGACCTGACAACCTACAATGAGCAGTTCTTC
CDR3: CASSQTDLTTYNEQFF

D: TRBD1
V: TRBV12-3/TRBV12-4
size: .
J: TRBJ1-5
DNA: TGTGCCAGCAGTTTAGCCGGGACAGGGGGCAATCAGCCCCAGCATTTT
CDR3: CASSLAGTGGNQPQHF

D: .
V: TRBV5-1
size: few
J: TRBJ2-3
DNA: TGCGCCAGCAGCTTGCTCCGACTCGGCACAGATACGCAGTATTTT
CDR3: CASSLLRLGTDTQYF

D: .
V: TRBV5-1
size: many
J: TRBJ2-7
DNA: TGCGCCAGCAGCTTGCAGGGCGGCGAGCAGTACTTC
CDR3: CASSLQGGEQYF

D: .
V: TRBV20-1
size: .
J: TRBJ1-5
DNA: TGCAGTGCTAGAGATCCCAGCCACCATCAGCCCCAGCATTTT
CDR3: CSARDPSHHQPQHF

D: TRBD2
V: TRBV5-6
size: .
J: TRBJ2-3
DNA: TGTGCCAGCAGCTTCGGGACTAGCGGGCATCGGGGGGCAGATACGCAGTATTTT
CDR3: CASSFGTSGHRGADTQYF

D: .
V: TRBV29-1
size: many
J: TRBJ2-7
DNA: TGCAGCGTTGTGAGGACGGACGTTTCCTACGAGCAGTACTTC
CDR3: CSVVRTDVSYEQYF

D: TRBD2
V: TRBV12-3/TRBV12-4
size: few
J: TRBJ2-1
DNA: TGTGCCAGCAGTGGACTAGCGGGGGGACTTGAGCAGTTCTTC
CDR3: CASSGLAGGLEQFF

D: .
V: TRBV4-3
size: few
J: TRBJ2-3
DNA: TGCGCCAGCAGCCAGGGACTTCTCACAGATACGCAGTATTTT
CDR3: CASSQGLLTDTQYF

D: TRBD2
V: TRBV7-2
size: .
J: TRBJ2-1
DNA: TGTGCCAGCAGCTCTTTTACGGGAGGACCTCAACCCAATGAGCAGTTCTTC
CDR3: CASSSFTGGPQPNEQFF

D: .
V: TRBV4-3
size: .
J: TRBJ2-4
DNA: TGCGCCAGCAGCCAGGATTGGACAGTTGCCAAAAACATTCAGTACTTC
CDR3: CASSQDWTVAKNIQYF

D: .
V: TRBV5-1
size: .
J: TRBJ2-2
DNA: TGCGCCAGCAGCGCAGGGGCAGGGTCGAACACCGGGGAGCTGTTTTTT
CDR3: CASSAGAGSNTGELFF

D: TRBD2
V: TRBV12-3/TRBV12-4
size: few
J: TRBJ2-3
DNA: TGTGCCAGCAGTTTAATTCCCCTAGCGGGACTCACAGATACGCAGTATTTT
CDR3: CASSLIPLAGLTDTQYF

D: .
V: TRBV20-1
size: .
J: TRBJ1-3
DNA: TGCAGTGCTAGAGGTCCAGACGGTGGAAACACCATATATTTT
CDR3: CSARGPDGGNTIYF

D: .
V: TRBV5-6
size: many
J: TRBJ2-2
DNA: TGTGCCAGCAGCTTGGGGCCGCTACATGCCGGGAGCACCGGGGAGCTGTTTTTT
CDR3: CASSLGPLHAGSTGELFF

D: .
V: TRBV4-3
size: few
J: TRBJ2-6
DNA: TGCGCCAGCCGGGACACATTCTCTGGGGCCAACGTCCTGACTTTC
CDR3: CASRDTFSGANVLTF

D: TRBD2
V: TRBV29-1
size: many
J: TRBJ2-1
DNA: TGCAGCGTTGAGACTAGCGGGAGCGGCAATGAGCAGTTCTTC
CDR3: CSVETSGSGNEQFF

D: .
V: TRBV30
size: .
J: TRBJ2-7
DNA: TGTGCCTGGAGGGACAACTCCTACGAGCAGTACTTC
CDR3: CAWRDNSYEQYF

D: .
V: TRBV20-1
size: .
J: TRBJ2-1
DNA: TGCAGTGCTCACACGATGGGGTCTTTTGACAATGAGCAGTTCTTC
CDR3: CSAHTMGSFDNEQFF

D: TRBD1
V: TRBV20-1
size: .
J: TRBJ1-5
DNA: TGCAGTGCCAGGAAGGGACAGAAGACCCAGCCCCAGCATTTT
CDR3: CSARKGQKTQPQHF

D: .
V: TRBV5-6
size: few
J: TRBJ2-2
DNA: TGTGCCAGCAGCTTGTTTCAGGGCCTCTTCGGGTCCGGGGAGCTGTTTTTT
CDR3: CASSLFQGLFGSGELFF

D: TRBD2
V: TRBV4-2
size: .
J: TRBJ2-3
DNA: TGTGCCAGCAGCCAAGATCAGTTGCTAGCGGGAGGAGATACGCAGTATTTT
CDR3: CASSQDQLLAGGDTQYF

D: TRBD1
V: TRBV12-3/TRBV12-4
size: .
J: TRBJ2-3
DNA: TGTGCCAGCAGCCAACAGGGGAACACAGATACGCAGTATTTT
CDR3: CASSQQGNTDTQYF

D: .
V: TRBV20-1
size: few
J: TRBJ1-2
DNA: TGCAGTGGGAATACAGACCCCCTGCCCCGGGGCTACACCTTC
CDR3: CSGNTDPLPRGYTF

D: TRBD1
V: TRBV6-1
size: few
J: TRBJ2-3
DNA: TGTGCCAGCAGCTTCACAGGGGGCGCATTAGATACGCAGTATTTT
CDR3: CASSFTGGALDTQYF

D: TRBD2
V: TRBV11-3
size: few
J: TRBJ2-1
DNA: TGTGCCAGCAGGGGGGAGGGCCTAAGCGAGGAGCAGTTCTTC
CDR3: CASRGEGLSEEQFF

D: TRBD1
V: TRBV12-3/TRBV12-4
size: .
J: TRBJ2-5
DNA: TGTGCCAGCAAGGTGACAGGGAAAGGAGAGACCCAGTACTTC
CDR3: CASKVTGKGETQYF

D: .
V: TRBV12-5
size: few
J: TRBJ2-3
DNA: TGTGCTAGTGGTTTATCCGGGGTGAGAACAGATACGCAGTATTTT
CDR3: CASGLSGVRTDTQYF

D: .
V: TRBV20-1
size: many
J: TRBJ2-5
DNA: TGCAGTGCTGGGGCCCAAGAGACCCAGTACTTC
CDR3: CSAGAQETQYF

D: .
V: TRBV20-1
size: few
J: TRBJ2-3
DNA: TGCAGTGCTAGAGAGGCTAGGAGGGGGACAGATACGCAGTATTTT
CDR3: CSAREARRGTDTQYF

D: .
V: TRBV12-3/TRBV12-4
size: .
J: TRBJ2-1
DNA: TGTGCCAGCAGCCCACAGGGATTATCCTACAATGAGCAGTTCTTC
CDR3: CASSPQGLSYNEQFF

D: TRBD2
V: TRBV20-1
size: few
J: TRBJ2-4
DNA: TGCAGTGCTAGGGGCCGGACTAGCGGAAACATTCAGTACTTC
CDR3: CSARGRTSGNIQYF

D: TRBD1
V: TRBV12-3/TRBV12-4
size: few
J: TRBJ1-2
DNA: TGTGCCAGCAGTCTAACACAGGGGAACTATGGCTACACCTTC
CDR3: CASSLTQGNYGYTF

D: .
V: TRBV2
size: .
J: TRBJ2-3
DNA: TGTGCCAGCAGTGTCCTCGGGACCCGCACAGATACGCAGTATTTT
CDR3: CASSVLGTRTDTQYF

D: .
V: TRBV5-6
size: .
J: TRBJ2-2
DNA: TGTGCCAGCAGCAAGACCACCGGGGAGCTGTTTTTT
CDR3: CASSKTTGELFF

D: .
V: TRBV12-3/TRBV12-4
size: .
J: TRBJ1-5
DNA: TGTGCCAGCAGACGCGGCCCTAATCAGCCCCAGCATTTT
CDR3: CASRRGPNQPQHF

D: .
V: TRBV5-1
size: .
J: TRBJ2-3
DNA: TGCGCCAGCAGCAGGGGAGGGACAGACACAGATACGCAGTATTTT
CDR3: CASSRGGTDTDTQYF

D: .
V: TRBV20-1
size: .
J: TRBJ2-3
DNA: TGCAGTGCTAGATTATCAGGGTTGGACTGGCAGTATTTT
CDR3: CSARLSGLDWQYF

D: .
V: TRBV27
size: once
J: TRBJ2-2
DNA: TGTGCCAGCAGTTTATTCCAGGGGAACACCGGGGAGCTGTTTTTT
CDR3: CASSLFQGNTGELFF

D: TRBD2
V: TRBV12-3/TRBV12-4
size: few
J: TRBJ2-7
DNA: TGTGCCAGCAAAATAGCGGGAGAGTCCTACGAGCAGTACTTC
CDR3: CASKIAGESYEQYF

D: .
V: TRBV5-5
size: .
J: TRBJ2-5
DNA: TGTGCCAGCAGCTTGTCTTGGGGGCCTGGGACCCAGTACTTC
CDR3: CASSLSWGPGTQYF

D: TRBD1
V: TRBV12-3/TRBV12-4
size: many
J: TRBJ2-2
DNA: TGTGCCAGCAGTGGACAGGGGCTCACCGGGGAGCTGTTTTTT
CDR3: CASSGQGLTGELFF

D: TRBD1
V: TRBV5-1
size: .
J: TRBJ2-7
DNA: TGCGCCAGCAGCTTGATAGGGGGCAAAAACTACGAGCAGTACTTC
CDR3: CASSLIGGKNYEQYF

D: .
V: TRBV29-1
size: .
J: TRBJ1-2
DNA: TGCAGCGTTGGTCCGCCTAAACAGGACCTCTATGGCTACACCTTC
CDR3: CSVGPPKQDLYGYTF

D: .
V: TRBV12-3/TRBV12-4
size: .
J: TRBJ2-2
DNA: TGTGCCAGCAGCTCAGGGTCGAACACCGGGGAGCTGTTTTTT
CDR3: CASSSGSNTGELFF

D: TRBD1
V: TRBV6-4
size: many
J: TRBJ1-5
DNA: TGTGCCAAAGACAGGGGCGGGGATCAGCCCCAGCATTTT
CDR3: CAKDRGGDQPQHF